This TCR beta chain was sequenced during a study of T-cell reconstitution after alpha-beta-depleted transplantation in children. The table lists this clonotype with many counts. CDR1 and CDR2 (germline): DFQATT, SNEGSKA (reference sequence). V gave up 5 bases and J gave up 3 bases; unmatched junction bases: 6. This CDR3 is built from 13 residues. Preparation of the TCRbeta library involved a method that used unique molecular identifiers. TCRdb re-called the PCR reads through MiXCR, storing one row per CDR3 protein. Among 640,000 or so distinct CDR3 sequences listed, over 15% were seen once. The input for sequencing was PBMCs from the stem cell graft donor, taken from the stem cell graft. This clonotype was obtained from a human donor who donated a stem cell graft to a child with acute myeloid leukemia. V and J are TRBV20-1 and TRBJ2-5, with 7 bases fitting TRBD1. CDR3 DNA sequence: TGCAGTGCTCACTACAGGGGTAAAGAGACCCAGTACTTC. It encodes CSAHYRGKETQYF.